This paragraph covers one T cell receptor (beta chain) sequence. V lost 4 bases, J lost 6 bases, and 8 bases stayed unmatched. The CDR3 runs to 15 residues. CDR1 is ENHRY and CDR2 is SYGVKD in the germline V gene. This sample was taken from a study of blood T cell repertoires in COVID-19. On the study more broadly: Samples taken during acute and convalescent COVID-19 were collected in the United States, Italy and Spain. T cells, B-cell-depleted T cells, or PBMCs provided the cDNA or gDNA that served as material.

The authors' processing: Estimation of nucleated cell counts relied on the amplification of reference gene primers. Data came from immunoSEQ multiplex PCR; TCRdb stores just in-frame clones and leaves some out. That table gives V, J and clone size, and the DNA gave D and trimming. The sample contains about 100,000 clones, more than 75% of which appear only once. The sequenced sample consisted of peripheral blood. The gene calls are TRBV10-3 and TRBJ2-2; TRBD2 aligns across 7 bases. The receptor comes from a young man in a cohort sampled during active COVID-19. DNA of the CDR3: TGTGCCATCAGTGGAGAGGGAGGGGTCGCCGGGGAGCTGTTTTTT. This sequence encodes CAISGEGGVAGELFF.